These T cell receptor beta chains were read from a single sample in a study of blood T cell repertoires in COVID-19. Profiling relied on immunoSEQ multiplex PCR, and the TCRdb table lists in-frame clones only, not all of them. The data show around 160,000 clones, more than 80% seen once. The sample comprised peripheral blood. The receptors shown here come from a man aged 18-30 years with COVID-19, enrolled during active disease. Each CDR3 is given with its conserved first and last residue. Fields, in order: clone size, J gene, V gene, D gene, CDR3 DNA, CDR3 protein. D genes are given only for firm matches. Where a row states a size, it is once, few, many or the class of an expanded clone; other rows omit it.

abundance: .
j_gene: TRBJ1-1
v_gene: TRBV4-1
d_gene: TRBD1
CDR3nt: TGCGCCAGCAGCCAAGATGTAGGGACAGCAGATGAAGCTTTCTTT
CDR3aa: CASSQDVGTADEAFF

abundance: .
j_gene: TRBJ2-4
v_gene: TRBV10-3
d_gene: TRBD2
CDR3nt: TGTGCCATCAATAGACCCGGGGAGGGCGTTCTGGGCATTCAGTACTTC
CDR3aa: CAINRPGEGVLGIQYF

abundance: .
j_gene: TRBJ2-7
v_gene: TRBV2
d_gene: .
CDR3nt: TGTGCCAGCACTCAGACCTACGAGCAGTACTTC
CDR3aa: CASTQTYEQYF

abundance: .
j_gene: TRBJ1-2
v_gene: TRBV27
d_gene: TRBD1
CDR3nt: TGTGCCAGCTCCGAAACAGGGGGCGGCTATGGCTACACCTTC
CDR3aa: CASSETGGGYGYTF

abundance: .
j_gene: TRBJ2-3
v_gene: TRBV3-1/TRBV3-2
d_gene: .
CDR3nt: TGTGCCAGCAGCCAAGATAGGCAGCGGGGCACAGATACGCAGTATTTT
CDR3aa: CASSQDRQRGTDTQYF

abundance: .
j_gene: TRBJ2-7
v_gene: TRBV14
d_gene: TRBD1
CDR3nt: TGTGCCAGCAGCCAGAGGACAGGGGGGACCTACGAGCAGTACTTC
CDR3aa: CASSQRTGGTYEQYF

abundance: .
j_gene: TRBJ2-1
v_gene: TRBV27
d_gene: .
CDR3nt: TGTGCCACCCGGCCCGGCGGCTACAATGAGCAGTTCTTC
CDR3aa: CATRPGGYNEQFF

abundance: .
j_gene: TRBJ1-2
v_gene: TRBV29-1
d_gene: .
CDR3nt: TGCAGCGTTGAAGCGCAGGGGCCCCCTTATAGCTATGGCTACACCTTC
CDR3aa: CSVEAQGPPYSYGYTF

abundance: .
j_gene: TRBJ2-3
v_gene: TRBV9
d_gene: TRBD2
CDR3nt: TGTGCCAGCAGCGTCGGGACTAGCGGGAGTAATACGCAGTATTTT
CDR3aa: CASSVGTSGSNTQYF

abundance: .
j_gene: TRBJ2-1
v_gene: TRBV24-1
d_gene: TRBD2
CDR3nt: TGTGCCACCAGTGACTCGGGACTAGCGGGAGCTGAGCAGTTCTTC
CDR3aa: CATSDSGLAGAEQFF

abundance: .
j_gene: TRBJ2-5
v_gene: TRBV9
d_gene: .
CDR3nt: TGTGCCAGCAGCGTAGGGTTCGGAGAAGAGACCCAGTACTTC
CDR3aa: CASSVGFGEETQYF

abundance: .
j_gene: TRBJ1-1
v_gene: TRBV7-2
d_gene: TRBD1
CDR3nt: TGTGCCAGCAGCTTAGTTGCAGGGGGGAACACTGAAGCTTTCTTT
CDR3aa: CASSLVAGGNTEAFF

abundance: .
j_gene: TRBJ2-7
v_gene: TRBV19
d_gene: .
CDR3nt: TGTGCCAGTAGTATATCAGGGGCTCCCTACGAGCAGTACTTC
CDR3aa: CASSISGAPYEQYF

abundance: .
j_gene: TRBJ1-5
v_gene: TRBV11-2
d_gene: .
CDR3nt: TGTGCCAGCAGCTTAGAGCGGTCCAATCAGCCCCAGCATTTT
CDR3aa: CASSLERSNQPQHF

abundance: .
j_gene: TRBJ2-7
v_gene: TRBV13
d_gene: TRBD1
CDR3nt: TGTGCCAGCAGCTTAGCAGGGACAGGCCCCTACGAGCAGTACTTC
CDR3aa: CASSLAGTGPYEQYF

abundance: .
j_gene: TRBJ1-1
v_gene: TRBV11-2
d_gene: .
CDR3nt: TGTGCCAGCAGCTTAGGCCTTCGAGGCGCTGAAGCTTTCTTT
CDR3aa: CASSLGLRGAEAFF

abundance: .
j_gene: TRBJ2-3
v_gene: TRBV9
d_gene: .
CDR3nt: TGTGCCAGCAGCGTAGGCTCCTTTGGGCCAGATACGCAGTATTTT
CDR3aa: CASSVGSFGPDTQYF

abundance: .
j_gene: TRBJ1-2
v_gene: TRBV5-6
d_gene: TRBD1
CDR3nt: TGTGCCAGCAGCTTGGGCACACAGGGGGCCCGTGGCTACACCTTC
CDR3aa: CASSLGTQGARGYTF

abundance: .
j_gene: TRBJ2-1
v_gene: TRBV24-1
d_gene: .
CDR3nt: TGTGCCACCAGTGATTTGCCGCGGGGCACAGACAATGAGCAGTTCTTC
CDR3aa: CATSDLPRGTDNEQFF

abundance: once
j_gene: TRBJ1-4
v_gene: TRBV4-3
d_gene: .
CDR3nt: TGCGCCAGCAGCCAATTCAGGGCCCCTAATGAAAAACTGCTTTTT
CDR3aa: CASSQFRAPNEKLLF

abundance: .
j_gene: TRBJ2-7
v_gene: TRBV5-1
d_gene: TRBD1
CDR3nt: TGCGCCAGCAGCTTGGGACAGGGGGCAAGCGAGCAGTACTTC
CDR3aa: CASSLGQGASEQYF

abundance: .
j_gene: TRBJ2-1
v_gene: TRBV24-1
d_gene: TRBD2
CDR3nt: TGTGCCACCAGCCGGTCCGGGAGCGGGAGATTCAATGAGCAGTTCTTC
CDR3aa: CATSRSGSGRFNEQFF

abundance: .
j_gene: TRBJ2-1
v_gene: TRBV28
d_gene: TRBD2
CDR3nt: TGTGCCAGCAGAAGAGCGGGAGGGGGCTATAACAATGAGCAGTTCTTC
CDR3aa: CASRRAGGGYNNEQFF

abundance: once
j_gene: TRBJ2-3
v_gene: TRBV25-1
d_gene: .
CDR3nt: TGTGCCAGCAGTGATAGTTGGCTGAGGTCCACAGATACGCAGTATTTT
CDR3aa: CASSDSWLRSTDTQYF

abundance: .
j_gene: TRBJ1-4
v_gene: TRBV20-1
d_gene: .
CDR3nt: TGCAGTGCGCCGTATGAAAAACTGCTTTTT
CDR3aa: CSAPYEKLLF

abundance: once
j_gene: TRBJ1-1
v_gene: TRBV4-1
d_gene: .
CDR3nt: TGCGCCAGCAGCCTGACGGGGGGCAGCAACACTGAAGCTTTCTTT
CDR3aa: CASSLTGGSNTEAFF

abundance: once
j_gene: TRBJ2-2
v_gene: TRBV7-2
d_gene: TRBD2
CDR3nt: TGTGCCAGCAGCTGGACTAGCGGGAGTGACGGGGAGCTGTTTTTT
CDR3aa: CASSWTSGSDGELFF

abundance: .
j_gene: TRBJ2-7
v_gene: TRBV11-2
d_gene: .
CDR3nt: TGTGCCAGCAGCTTAGGAACAGGGCTGTCCTACGAGCAGTACTTC
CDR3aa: CASSLGTGLSYEQYF

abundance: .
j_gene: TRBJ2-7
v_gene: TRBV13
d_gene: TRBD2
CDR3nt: TGTGCCAGCAGCTTAAAGGGACTAGCGGGATACGAGCAGTACTTC
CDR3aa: CASSLKGLAGYEQYF

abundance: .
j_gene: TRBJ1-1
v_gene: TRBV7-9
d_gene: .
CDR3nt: TGTGCCAGCAGCGCGGGATTTGAAGCTTTCTTT
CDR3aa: CASSAGFEAFF

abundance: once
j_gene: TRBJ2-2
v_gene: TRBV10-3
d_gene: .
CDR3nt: TGTGCCATCAGTGGGGGCCTGAACACCGGGGAGCTGTTTTTT
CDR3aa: CAISGGLNTGELFF

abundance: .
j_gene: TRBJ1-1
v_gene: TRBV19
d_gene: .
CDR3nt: TGTGCCAGTAGTAACGGCAGGGAGGCGAACACTGAAGCTTTCTTT
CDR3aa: CASSNGREANTEAFF

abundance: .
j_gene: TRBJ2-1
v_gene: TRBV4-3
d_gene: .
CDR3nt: TGCGCCAGCAGCCAAGGGGCAGGGTACAATGAGCAGTTCTTC
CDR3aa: CASSQGAGYNEQFF

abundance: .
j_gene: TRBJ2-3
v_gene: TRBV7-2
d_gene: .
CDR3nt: TGTGCCAGCAGCTTAGATCTCAGCACAGATACGCAGTATTTT
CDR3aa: CASSLDLSTDTQYF

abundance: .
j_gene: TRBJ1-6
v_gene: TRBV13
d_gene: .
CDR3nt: TGTGCCAGCAGCCCCCGAGGCAGGGCGAATTCACCCCTCCACTTT
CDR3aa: CASSPRGRANSPLHF

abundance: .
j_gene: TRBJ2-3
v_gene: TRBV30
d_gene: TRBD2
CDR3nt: TGTGCCTGGAGTCAGGAGCGGGAGTGGGCAGATACGCAGTATTTT
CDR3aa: CAWSQEREWADTQYF

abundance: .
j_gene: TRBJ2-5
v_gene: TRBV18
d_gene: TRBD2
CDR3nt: TGTGCCAGCTCACCAGTCCTAGCGGGAGAAGAGACCCAGTACTTC
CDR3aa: CASSPVLAGEETQYF

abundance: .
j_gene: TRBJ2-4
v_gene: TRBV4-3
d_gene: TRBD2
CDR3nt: TGCGCCAGCAGCCAAGGACTAGCGGGAGGTGTCGCCAAAAACATTCAGTACTTC
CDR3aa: CASSQGLAGGVAKNIQYF

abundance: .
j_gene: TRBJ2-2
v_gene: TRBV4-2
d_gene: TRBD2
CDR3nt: TGTGCCAGCAGCCAAGCTGGCGGGAGCGCCGGGGAGCTGTTTTTT
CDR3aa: CASSQAGGSAGELFF

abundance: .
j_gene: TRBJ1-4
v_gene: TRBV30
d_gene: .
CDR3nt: TGTGCCTGGAGTGTACTCAGGGGTGATGAAAAACTGTTTTTT
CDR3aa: CAWSVLRGDEKLFF

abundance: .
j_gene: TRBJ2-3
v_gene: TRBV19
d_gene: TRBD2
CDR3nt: TGTGCCACCGAGTGGGTAGCGGGAGCAGATACGCAGTATTTT
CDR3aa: CATEWVAGADTQYF

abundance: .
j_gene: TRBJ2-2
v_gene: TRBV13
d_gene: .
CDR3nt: TGTGCCAGCAGCTTGGGAGCTGCCGGGGAGCTGTTTTTT
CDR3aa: CASSLGAAGELFF

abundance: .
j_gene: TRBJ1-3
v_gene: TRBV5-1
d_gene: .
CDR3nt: TGCGCCAGCAGCTTGGAGGGGGACGGAAACACCATATATTTT
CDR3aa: CASSLEGDGNTIYF

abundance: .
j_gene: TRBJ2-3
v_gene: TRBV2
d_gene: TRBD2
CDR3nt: TGTGCCAGCACCCCCGGGACTACCCCCAGCACAGATACGCAGTATTTT
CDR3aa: CASTPGTTPSTDTQYF

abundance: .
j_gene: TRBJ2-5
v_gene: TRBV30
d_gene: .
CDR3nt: TGTGCCTGGAGAGGGGCCCCAGAGGAGACCCAGTACTTC
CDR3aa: CAWRGAPEETQYF

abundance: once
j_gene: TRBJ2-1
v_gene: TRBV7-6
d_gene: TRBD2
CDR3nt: TGTGCCAGCAGCTTTCGAGCGGGAGTCAATGAGCAGTTCTTC
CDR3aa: CASSFRAGVNEQFF

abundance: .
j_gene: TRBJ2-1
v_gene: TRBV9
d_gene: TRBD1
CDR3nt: TGTGCCAGCAGCGGGACAGGGGAAATTTACAATGAGCAGTTCTTC
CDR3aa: CASSGTGEIYNEQFF

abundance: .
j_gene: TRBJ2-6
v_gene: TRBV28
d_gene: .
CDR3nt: TGTGCCAGCAGTTTATGGGGAGCCTCTGGGGCCAACGTCCTGACTTTC
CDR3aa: CASSLWGASGANVLTF

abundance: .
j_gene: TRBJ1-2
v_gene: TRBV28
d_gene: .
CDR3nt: TGTGCCAGCAGCCAAACAGGGAGATATGGCTACACCTTC
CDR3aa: CASSQTGRYGYTF

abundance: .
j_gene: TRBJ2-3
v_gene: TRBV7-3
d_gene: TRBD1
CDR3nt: TGTGCCAGCAGCTTGGGACAGGGGTTAGATACGCAGTATTTT
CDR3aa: CASSLGQGLDTQYF

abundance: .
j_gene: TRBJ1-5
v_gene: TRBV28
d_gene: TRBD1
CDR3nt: TGTGCCAGCAGTTCCGGGACAGCTTATAGCAATCAGCCCCAGCATTTT
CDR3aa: CASSSGTAYSNQPQHF

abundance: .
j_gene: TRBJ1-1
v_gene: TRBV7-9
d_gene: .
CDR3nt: TGTGCCAGCACCCCAACAATGAACACTGAAGCTTTCTTT
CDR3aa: CASTPTMNTEAFF